These 24 T cell receptor beta chains originate from one sample sequenced in a study of cytomegalovirus exposure and HLA in healthy donors. PCR was performed using 60 Vbeta and 13 Jbeta primers. Produced via immunoSEQ multiplex PCR; TCRdb's table is partial and in-frame only. The sample shows approximately 97,000 clones, over 65% of them seen only once. Source material: PBMCs. The receptors come from a man aged 35-49 years in good health and CMV-seronegative.

This chain joins TRBV27 and TRBJ2-1; TRBD2 is a possible D gene (6 bases). V lost 3 bases and J 7 bases, leaving 7 bases between the germline ends. The CDR3 is 12 residues long. The germline gives CDR1 MNHEY, CDR2 SMNVEV (reference sequence). Here the CDR3 reads CASSLGRNEQFF. In nucleotides, the CDR3 is TGTGCCAGCAGTTTGGGGAGGAATGAGCAGTTCTTC.

The V gene is TRBV7-3, the J gene TRBJ2-1, with unresolved D. Germline assignment: CDR1 SGHTA and CDR2 FQGTGA. The CDR3 is made up of 15 amino acids. Trimming stripped 0 bases from V and 0 bases from J, with 6 bases between. The CDR3 coding sequence is TGTGCCAGCAGCTTAACCTTCAGCTCCTACAATGAGCAGTTCTTC. This codes for CASSLTFSSYNEQFF.

The chain combines TRBV5-1 with TRBJ1-1; TRBD1 aligns across 8 bases. CDR1 and CDR2 (germline): SGHRS, YFSETQ. Trimming removed 3 bases from V and 3 bases from J; junction bases left unmatched: 7. The CDR3 sequence is 15 residues long. CDR3 DNA sequence: TGCGCCAGCAGCTGGACAGGGTCGGGCGACACTGAAGCTTTCTTT. Amino acids: CASSWTGSGDTEAFF.

The chain combines TRBV4-2 with TRBJ2-1; 13 positions match TRBD2. From germline, CDR1 is LGHNA and CDR2 YNFKEQ. The CDR3 loop spans 20 amino acids. V lost 1 base and J lost 1; bases outside the gene matches: 10. This CDR3 is CASSQAGLAGAYASYNEQFF. The CDR3 coding sequence is TGTGCCAGCAGCCAAGCCGGACTAGCGGGGGCCTACGCTTCCTACAATGAGCAGTTCTTC.

The rearrangement joins TRBV7-3 to TRBJ2-6; possible D gene TRBD1, 6 bases. This CDR3 contains 16 residues. CDR1 and CDR2 (germline): SGHTA, FQGTGA. The V end was cut by 1 base, the J end by 0 bases, with 7 bases between. DNA for the CDR3: TGTGCCAGCAGCTTAATGGGGGCCTCTGGGGCCAACGTCCTGACTTTC. It specifies CASSLMGASGANVLTF.

This chain uses TRBV4-2 with TRBJ2-1; 13 nucleotides match TRBD2. Trimming took 4 bases from V and 8 from J; bases not matched to a gene: 11. CDR1 and CDR2 from the germline V gene are LGHNA and YNFKEQ. This CDR3 is built from 17 residues. The CDR3 here is CASSLGSGLAGWDEQFF. The CDR3 region has the DNA TGTGCCAGCAGCCTAGGCTCGGGACTAGCGGGGTGGGATGAGCAGTTCTTC.

The rearrangement joins TRBV5-6 to TRBJ1-3; 9 nucleotides align to TRBD1. J lost 0 bases, V lost 3 bases, and 4 bases had no gene match. CDR3 length equals 16 residues. Germline loops: CDR1 SGHDT, CDR2 YYEEEE. The CDR3, as DNA: TGTGCCAGCAGCTGGACAGGGGTCAGCTCTGGAAACACCATATATTTT. Protein product: CASSWTGVSSGNTIYF.

This clone was observed a few times. A junction boundary mismatches the germline segment, possibly from a read error. The V and J genes are TRBV7-7 and TRBJ2-5; 8 bases are a match to TRBD1. Per the germline V gene, CDR1 is SSHAT and CDR2 is FNYEAQ (reference sequence). This CDR3 region has 15 residues. The DNA for the CDR3 is TGTGCTAGCAGCTTAGCCAGGGGGCGCCAAGAGACCCAGTACTTC. Encoded protein: CASSLARGRQETQYF. The complete variable domain, with remaining parts taken from reference TRBV7-7 and TRBJ2-5, reads GAGVSQSPRYKVTKRGQDVTLRCDPISSHATLYWYQQALGQGPEFLTYFNYEAQPDKSGLPSDRFSAERPEGSISTLTIQRTEQRDSAMYRCASSLARGRQETQYFGPGTRLLVL.

The chain combines TRBV7-3 with TRBJ2-1; tentatively, D is TRBD2 (6 bases). There are 16 residues in the CDR3. V lost 2 bases, J lost 7 bases, and 18 bases lay in between. CDR1 and CDR2 (germline): SGHTA, FQGTGA. The CDR3, as DNA: TGTGCCAGCAGCTTACGGCGGAGCGGAGGGTTGAATGAGCAGTTCTTC. Its protein product is CASSLRRSGGLNEQFF.

This clone was observed a few times. The chain uses TRBV6-5 and TRBJ2-7, with D unclear. The V end lost 2 bases, the J end lost 7 bases, and 12 bases lay between the germline ends. Germline CDR1 is MNHEY and CDR2 is SVGAGI. This CDR3 region has 13 residues. The CDR3 DNA is TGTGCCAGCAGTTACAGTGGATTCGGGGAGCAGTACTTC. Encoded protein: CASSYSGFGEQYF.

The gene calls are TRBV7-9 and TRBJ1-2; no firm D call. In germline, CDR1 is SEHNR, CDR2 FQNEAQ (reference sequence). V lost 1 base and J 8 bases, leaving 11 bases between the germline ends. This CDR3 spans 13 amino acids. CDR3 in DNA: TGTGCCAGCAGCTTAGGGTCGGGTTGGGGCTACACCTTC. This sequence encodes CASSLGSGWGYTF. The whole variable domain, filled in from reference TRBV7-9 and TRBJ1-2, reads DTGVSQNPRHKITKRGQNVTFRCDPISEHNRLYWYRQTLGQGPEFLTYFQNEAQLEKSRLLSDRFSAERPKGSFSTLEIQRTEQGDSAMYLCASSLGSGWGYTFGSGTRLTVV.

The chain employs TRBV21-1 and TRBJ1-1; the table's D call TRBD1 went unverified against the DNA. TRBV21-1 is shown as a pseudogene. This CDR3 spans 16 amino acids. CDR3 coding DNA: TGTGCCAGCAGCAAAGGAACGGACAGACTGAACACTGAAGCTTTCTTT. This gives the protein CASSKGTDRLNTEAFF.

This chain uses TRBV7-3 with TRBJ2-2; D is perhaps TRBD1 (5 bases). The CDR3 extends over 16 amino acids. Per germline, CDR1 SGHTA and CDR2 FQGTGA. V gave up 4 bases and J gave up 1 base, with 13 bases separating them. The CDR3 loop is CASSSRTRMNTGELFF. Written as DNA, the CDR3 is TGTGCCAGCAGCTCGAGGACAAGAATGAACACCGGGGAGCTGTTTTTT.

V usage is TRBV6-4 and J usage is TRBJ2-3, with 7 nucleotides matching TRBD2. Looked up from germline, CDR1 is MRHNA and CDR2 is SNTAGT. This CDR3 spans 13 amino acids. J gave up 6 bases and V 2 bases, and 2 bases lay outside the gene matches. The CDR3 bases are TGTGCCAGCAGTGACCAGGGAGGGGATACGCAGTATTTT. This sequence encodes CASSDQGGDTQYF.

The chain joins TRBV9 to TRBJ1-1; the D gene is possibly TRBD1 (6 bases). The CDR3 sequence is 15 residues long. Germline loops: CDR1 SGDLS, CDR2 YYNGEE. The V and J ends lost 0 bases and 6 bases respectively, with 15 bases between them. CDR3 nucleotide sequence: TGTGCCAGCAGCGTAGAGGCCCTGGGGGCTGCTGAAGCTTTCTTT. As protein: CASSVEALGAAEAFF.

The chain joins TRBV21-1 to TRBJ1-6. TRBV21-1 is a pseudogene segment. The CDR3 extends over 16 amino acids. The CDR3 DNA is TGTGCCAGCAGCAGGTATTCACGGGTTTTTGAATCACCCCTCCACTTT. It is translated as CASSRYSRVFESPLHF.

The CDR3 is CASRKRTGGGQPQHF. Here the CDR3 DNA reads TGTGCCAGCAGAAAGAGGACAGGGGGGGGGCAGCCCCAGCATTTT. The chain combines TRBV25-1 with TRBJ1-5, with 10 bases lining up with TRBD1. V was pared by 6 bases and J by 7 bases, with 9 bases of the junction left unmatched. This CDR3 has 15 amino acids. Germline CDR1 MGHDK, CDR2 SYGVNS.

This rearrangement joins TRBV9 to TRBJ1-6; 8 bases fit TRBD1. With V trimmed by 3 bases and J by 10 bases, 6 bases remained unmatched. This CDR3 comprises 14 residues. Per the germline V gene, CDR1 is SGDLS and CDR2 is YYNGEE. CDR3: CASSATGEKSPLHF. The CDR3 DNA sequence: TGTGCCAGCAGCGCGACAGGGGAAAAGTCACCCCTCCACTTT.

This chain links TRBV2 with TRBJ1-6; D is possibly TRBD1 (6 bases). The CDR3 totals 13 residues. CDR1 SNHLY and CDR2 FYNNEI come from the germline V gene. V gave up 7 bases and J gave up 9 bases, with 13 bases separating them. The DNA for the CDR3 is TGTGCCAGCAAGGTTCAGGGGTTTTCACCCCTCCACTTT. This gives the protein CASKVQGFSPLHF.

The V and J genes are TRBV13 and TRBJ2-7; TRBD1 agrees at 12 bases. The CDR3 sequence is 13 residues long. V was clipped by 8 bases and J by 5 bases; unmatched bases: 4. CDR1 is PRHDT and CDR2 is FYEKMQ in the germline V gene (reference sequence). CDR3 coding DNA: TGTGCCAGCGGGACAGGGGGCCTAAACGAGCAGTACTTC. It translates to CASGTGGLNEQYF.

V usage is TRBV7-9 and J usage is TRBJ1-4; D is unclear. The V and J ends lost 5 bases and 0 bases respectively, with 13 bases between them. The CDR3 spans 16 residues. From germline, CDR1 is SEHNR and CDR2 FQNEAQ (reference sequence). The CDR3 nucleotides read TGTGCCAGCAGCCCTTTCCGGGATTCAACTAATGAAAAACTGTTTTTT. Translation: CASSPFRDSTNEKLFF.

The chain has TRBV7-8 and TRBJ2-1, with no clear D. The CDR3 is 16 residues long. Trimming took off 5 bases at V and 3 bases at J, with 17 bases between the two ends. Germline loops: CDR1 SGHVS, CDR2 FQNEAQ. The CDR3 region is CASSTTEPSFYNEQFF. CDR3 bases: TGTGCCAGCAGCACAACAGAGCCGAGCTTCTACAATGAGCAGTTCTTC.

The J gene is TRBJ2-1, the V gene TRBV12-5; TRBD1 aligns across 10 bases. The ends lost 6 bases at V and 8 bases at J; junction bases unmatched: 7. Germline V gene lookup returns CDR1 LGHNT and CDR2 FRNRAP. CDR3 length: 14 residues. CDR3 in amino acids: CASGRDRGIDEQFF. The CDR3 region has the DNA TGTGCTAGTGGCCGGGACAGGGGTATCGATGAGCAGTTCTTC.

This clone was seen a handful of times. This chain links TRBV6-6 with TRBJ1-4; D might be TRBD1 (5 bases). The CDR3 has 15 residues. Germline CDR1 MNHNY, CDR2 SVGAGI (reference sequence). V was shortened by 5 bases and J by 6 bases, with 16 bases between the two germline ends. This CDR3 is CASSPRGTTHEKLFF. The CDR3 DNA reads as TGTGCCAGCAGTCCGCGGGGGACTACCCATGAAAAACTGTTTTTT.